These T cell receptor beta chains were read from a single sample in a study of T cell changes during pregnancy in multiple sclerosis. TCRdb keeps only in-frame clones here, not all; method: immunoSEQ multiplex PCR. The sample contains tens of thousands of clones, 90% of which appear only once. The source material was peripheral blood, sampled after pregnancy. These receptors were collected from a female donor in good health, enrolled as a control in a pregnancy study. Both conserved end residues are part of each CDR3. The D gene is left open where the match is weak. Some rows mark clone size as missing; the rest say once, few, many or name a class of expanded clone.

>NA|TRBV27|NA|TRBJ2-6
TGTGCCAGCAGTTTAGTGAAGGCAGGCCCGTTTTCTGGGGCCAACGTCCTGACTTTC
CASSLVKAGPFSGANVLTF
>TRBD2|TRBV7-9|once|TRBJ2-3
TGTGCCAGCAGCTTGACTAGCCGTAGCACAGATACGCAGTATTTT
CASSLTSRSTDTQYF
>NA|TRBV7-9|NA|TRBJ1-6
TGTGCCAGCAGCTTAGACGGTAGCTCCTATAATTCACCCCTCCACTTT
CASSLDGSSYNSPLHF
>TRBD1|TRBV30|NA|TRBJ1-2
TGTGCCCATACCCAGGGGGAACCCTATGGCTACACCTTC
CAHTQGEPYGYTF
>NA|TRBV25-1|NA|TRBJ1-2
TGTGCCACCGTAAAGAGCTATTACCAGGGGACAACTAACTATGGCTACACCTTC
CATVKSYYQGTTNYGYTF
>TRBD1|TRBV30|NA|TRBJ1-3
TGTGCCTGGAGTGTACACCTCAAGGGGGCGAGAGGAAACACCATATATTTT
CAWSVHLKGARGNTIYF
>NA|TRBV27|NA|TRBJ2-7
TGTGCCAGCAGTTTCCAGATGGGGCGTCCTCCCTACGAGCAGTACTTC
CASSFQMGRPPYEQYF
>NA|TRBV5-8|NA|TRBJ1-5
TGTGCCAGCAGCGTCCAACCAGCGGGGTATAGCAATCAGCCCCAGCATTTT
CASSVQPAGYSNQPQHF
>NA|TRBV12-5|NA|TRBJ2-3
TGTGCTAGTGTCTTGGGGCGTCCCGGCACAGATACGCAGTATTTT
CASVLGRPGTDTQYF
>TRBD2|TRBV4-3|NA|TRBJ2-3
TGCGCCAGCAGCCAAAGCCCGACTAGCGGGGGACCCTCTAGCACAGATACGCAGTATTTT
CASSQSPTSGGPSSTDTQYF
>NA|TRBV7-9|NA|TRBJ2-2
TGTGCCAGCAGCTTGGGACTCATCACCGGGGAGCTGTTTTTT
CASSLGLITGELFF
>TRBD1|TRBV18|NA|TRBJ2-3
TGTGCCAGCTCGCTCGGGACAGGGATGGACAATACGCAGTATTTT
CASSLGTGMDNTQYF
>NA|TRBV18|once|TRBJ2-5
TGTGCCAGCTCTCTCCAAGAGACCCAGTACTTC
CASSLQETQYF
>TRBD2|TRBV5-1|NA|TRBJ2-1
TGCGCCAGCAGCTCCCTCCCAGGACTAGCGATTAAAGAGCAGTTCTTC
CASSSLPGLAIKEQFF
>NA|TRBV6-4|NA|TRBJ2-2
TGTGCCAGCAGTCTAGACTTTCTGAACACCGGGGAGCTGTTTTTT
CASSLDFLNTGELFF
>TRBD1|TRBV27|NA|TRBJ1-5
TGTGCCAGCAGTCAACGACAGGGGGTAGGTCAGCCCCAGCATTTT
CASSQRQGVGQPQHF
>NA|TRBV19|NA|TRBJ2-3
TGTGCCAGTTCCCGGCGGTCAGATACGCAGTATTTT
CASSRRSDTQYF
>NA|TRBV29-1|NA|TRBJ2-7
TGCAGCGCAACGAATCCGACTAGAGCCTTCGGCTACGAGCAGTACTTC
CSATNPTRAFGYEQYF
>NA|TRBV14|NA|TRBJ2-2
TGTGCCAGCAGCCAAGATGAGGGCTGGGTTTGGGCCGGGGAGCTGTTTTTT
CASSQDEGWVWAGELFF
>TRBD2|TRBV6-1|NA|TRBJ2-4
TGTGCCAGCAGTGAATGGGGGGTGGTAACGGGAGGCCTAGCCAAAAACATTCAGTACTTC
CASSEWGVVTGGLAKNIQYF
>TRBD2|TRBV20-1|NA|TRBJ2-7
TGCAGTGCCTCTAGCGGATACGAGCAGTACTTC
CSASSGYEQYF
>NA|TRBV6-1|NA|TRBJ1-3
TGTGCCAGCCGCCTGTCGGGGGACTCTGGAAACACCATATATTTT
CASRLSGDSGNTIYF
>NA|TRBV6-1|NA|TRBJ2-4
TGTGCCAGCAGCCTTAGAGGGAAAAACATTCAGTACTTC
CASSLRGKNIQYF
>TRBD2|TRBV29-1|NA|TRBJ2-5
TGCAGCGTCCTGGGGAAGACTAGCGGGACATCTCTCGGCCAGTACTTC
CSVLGKTSGTSLGQYF
>TRBD1|TRBV2|NA|TRBJ2-7
TGTGCCAGCAGGGGACAGGGGTTCTCCTACGAGCAGTACTTC
CASRGQGFSYEQYF
>NA|TRBV29-1|once|TRBJ1-1
TGCAGCGTATCAGGGGCCAGGGGCACTGAAGCTTTCTTT
CSVSGARGTEAFF
>TRBD2|TRBV5-6|NA|TRBJ2-3
TGTGCCAGCAGCCGGACTAGCGGCACAGATACGCAGTATTTT
CASSRTSGTDTQYF
>NA|TRBV7-2|NA|TRBJ1-1
TGTGCCAGCAGCTTCCGGGGGGGCACTGAAGCTTTCTTT
CASSFRGGTEAFF
>NA|TRBV27|few|TRBJ1-1
TGTGCCAGCAGCGATGCCGGGAACACTGAAGCTTTCTTT
CASSDAGNTEAFF